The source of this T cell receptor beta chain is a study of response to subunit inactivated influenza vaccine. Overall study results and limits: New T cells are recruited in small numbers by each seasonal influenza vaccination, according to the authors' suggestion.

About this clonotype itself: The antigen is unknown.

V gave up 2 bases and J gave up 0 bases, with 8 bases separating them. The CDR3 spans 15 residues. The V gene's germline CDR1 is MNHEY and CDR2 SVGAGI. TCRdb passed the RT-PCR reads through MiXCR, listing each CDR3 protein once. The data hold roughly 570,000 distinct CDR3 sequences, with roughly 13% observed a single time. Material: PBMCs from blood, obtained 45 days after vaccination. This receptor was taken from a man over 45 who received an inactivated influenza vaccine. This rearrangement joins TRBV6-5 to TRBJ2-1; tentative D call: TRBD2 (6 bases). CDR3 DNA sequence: TGTGCCAGCAGTTACCTAGCGAGCTCCTACAATGAGCAGTTCTTC. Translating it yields CASSYLASSYNEQFF.